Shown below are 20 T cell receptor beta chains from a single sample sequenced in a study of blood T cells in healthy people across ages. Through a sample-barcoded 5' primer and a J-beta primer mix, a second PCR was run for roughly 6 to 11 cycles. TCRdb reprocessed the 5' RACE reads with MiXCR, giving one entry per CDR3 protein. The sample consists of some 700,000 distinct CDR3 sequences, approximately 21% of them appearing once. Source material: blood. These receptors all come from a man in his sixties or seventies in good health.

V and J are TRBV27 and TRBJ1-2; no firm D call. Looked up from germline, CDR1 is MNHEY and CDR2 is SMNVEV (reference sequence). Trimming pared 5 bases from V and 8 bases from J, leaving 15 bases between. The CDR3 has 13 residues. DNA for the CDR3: TGTGCCAGCAGTCCTCTCTCCAGGCGGGGCTACACCTTC. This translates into CASSPLSRRGYTF.

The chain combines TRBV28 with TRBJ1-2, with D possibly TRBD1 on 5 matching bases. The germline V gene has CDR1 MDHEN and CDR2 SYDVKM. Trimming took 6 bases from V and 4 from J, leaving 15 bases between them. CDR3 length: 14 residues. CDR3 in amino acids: CASRWGTAAYGYTF. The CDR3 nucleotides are TGTGCCAGCAGATGGGGGACTGCCGCCTATGGCTACACCTTC.

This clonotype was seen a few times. CDR3 loop: CASSLQASSTNEKLFF. CDR3 bases: TGTGCCAGCAGCCTACAGGCGTCTTCAACTAATGAAAAACTGTTTTTT. J is TRBJ1-4 and V is TRBV6-1, with D perhaps TRBD1 (5 bases). Germline CDR1 reads MNHNS; CDR2 reads SASEGT. This CDR3 contains 16 residues. V dropped 6 bases and J dropped 0 bases, with 14 bases sitting between them.

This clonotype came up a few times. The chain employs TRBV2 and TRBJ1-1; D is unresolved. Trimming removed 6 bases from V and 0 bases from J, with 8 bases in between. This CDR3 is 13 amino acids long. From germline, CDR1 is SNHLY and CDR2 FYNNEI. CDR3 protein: CASRIQLNTEAFF. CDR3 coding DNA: TGTGCCAGCAGGATCCAGTTGAACACTGAAGCTTTCTTT.

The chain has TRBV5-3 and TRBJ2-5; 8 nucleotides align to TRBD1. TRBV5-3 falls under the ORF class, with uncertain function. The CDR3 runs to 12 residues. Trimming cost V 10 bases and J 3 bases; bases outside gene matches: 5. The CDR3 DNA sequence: TGTGCCGCCAAGGGACAGGAAGAGACCCAGTACTTC. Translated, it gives CAAKGQEETQYF.

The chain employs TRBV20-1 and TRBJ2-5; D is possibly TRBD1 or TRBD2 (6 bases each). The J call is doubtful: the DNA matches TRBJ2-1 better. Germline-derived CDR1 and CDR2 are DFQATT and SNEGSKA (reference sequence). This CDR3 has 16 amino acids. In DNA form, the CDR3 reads TGCAGTGCTCATCTTCGGGGGCGGGGTGGGGGTCGAGAGCAGTTCTTC. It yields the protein CSAHLRGRGGGREQFF.

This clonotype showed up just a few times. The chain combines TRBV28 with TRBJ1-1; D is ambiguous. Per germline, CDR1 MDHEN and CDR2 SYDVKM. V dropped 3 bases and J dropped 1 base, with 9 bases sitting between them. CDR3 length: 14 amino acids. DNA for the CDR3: TGTGCCAGCAGTTTGGGTGGTTGGAACACTGAAGCTTTCTTT. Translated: CASSLGGWNTEAFF. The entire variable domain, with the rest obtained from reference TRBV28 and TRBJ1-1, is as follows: DVKVTQSSRYLVKRTGEKVFLECVQDMDHENMFWYRQDPGLGLRLIYFSYDVKMKEKGDIPEGYSVSREKKERFSLILESASTNQTSMYLCASSLGGWNTEAFFGQGTRLTVV.

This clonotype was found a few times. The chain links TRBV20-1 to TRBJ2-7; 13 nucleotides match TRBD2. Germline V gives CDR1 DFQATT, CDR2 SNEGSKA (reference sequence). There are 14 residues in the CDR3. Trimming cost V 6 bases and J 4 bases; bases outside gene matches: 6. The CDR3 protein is CSADPGLAGYEQYF. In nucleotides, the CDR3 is TGCAGTGCGGACCCGGGACTAGCGGGGTACGAGCAGTACTTC.

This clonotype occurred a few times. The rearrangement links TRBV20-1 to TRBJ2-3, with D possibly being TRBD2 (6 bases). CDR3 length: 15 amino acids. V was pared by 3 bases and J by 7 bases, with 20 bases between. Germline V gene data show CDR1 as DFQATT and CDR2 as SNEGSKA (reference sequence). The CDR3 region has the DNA TGCAGTGCTAGTCCCGATCCGGGAGCTTCCTATACGCAGTATTTT. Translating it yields CSASPDPGASYTQYF.

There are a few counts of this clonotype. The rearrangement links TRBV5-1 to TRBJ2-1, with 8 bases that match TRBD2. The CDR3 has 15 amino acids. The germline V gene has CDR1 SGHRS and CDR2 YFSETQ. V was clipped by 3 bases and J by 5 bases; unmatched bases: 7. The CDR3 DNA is TGCGCCAGCAGCTCAAGCGGGAGTTTCAACAATGAGCAGTTCTTC. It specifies CASSSSGSFNNEQFF.

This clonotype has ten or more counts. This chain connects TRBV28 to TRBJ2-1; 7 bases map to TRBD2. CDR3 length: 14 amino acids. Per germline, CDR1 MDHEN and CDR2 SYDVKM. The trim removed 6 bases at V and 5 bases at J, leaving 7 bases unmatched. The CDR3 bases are TGTGCCAGCAGGAAAACACTAGCGAACAATGAGCAGTTCTTC. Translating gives CASRKTLANNEQFF.

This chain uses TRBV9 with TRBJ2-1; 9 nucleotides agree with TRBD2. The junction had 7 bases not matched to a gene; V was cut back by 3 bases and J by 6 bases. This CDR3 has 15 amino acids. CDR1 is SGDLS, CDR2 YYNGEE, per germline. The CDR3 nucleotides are TGTGCCAGCAGCGCCCCGGGACTAGCTTCCAATGAGCAGTTCTTC. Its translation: CASSAPGLASNEQFF.

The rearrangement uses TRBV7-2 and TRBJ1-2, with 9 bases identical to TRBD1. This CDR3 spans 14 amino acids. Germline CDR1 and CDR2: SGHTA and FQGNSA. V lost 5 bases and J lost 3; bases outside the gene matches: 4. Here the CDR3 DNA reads TGTGCCAGCAGCACGACAGGGGGTTACTATGGCTACACCTTC. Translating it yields CASSTTGGYYGYTF.

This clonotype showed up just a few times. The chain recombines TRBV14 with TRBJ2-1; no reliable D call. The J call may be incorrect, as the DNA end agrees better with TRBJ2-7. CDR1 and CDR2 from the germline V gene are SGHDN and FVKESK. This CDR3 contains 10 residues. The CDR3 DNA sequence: TGTGCCAGCAACGAGCCCGAGCAGTACGTC. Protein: CASNEPEQYV.

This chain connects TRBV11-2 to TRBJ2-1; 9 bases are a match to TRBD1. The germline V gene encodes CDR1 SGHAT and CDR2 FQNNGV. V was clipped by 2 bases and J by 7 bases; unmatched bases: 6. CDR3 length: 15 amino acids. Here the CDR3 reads CASSLRTGVVNEQFF. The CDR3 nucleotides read TGTGCCAGCAGCTTAAGGACAGGGGTTGTAAATGAGCAGTTCTTC.

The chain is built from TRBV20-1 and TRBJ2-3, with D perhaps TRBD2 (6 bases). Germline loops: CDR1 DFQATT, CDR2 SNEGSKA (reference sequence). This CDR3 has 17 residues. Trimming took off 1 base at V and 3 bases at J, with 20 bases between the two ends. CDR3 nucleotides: TGCAGTGCTAGAGGACCCCCAACGGGAGTTTCTACAGATACGCAGTATTTT. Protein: CSARGPPTGVSTDTQYF.

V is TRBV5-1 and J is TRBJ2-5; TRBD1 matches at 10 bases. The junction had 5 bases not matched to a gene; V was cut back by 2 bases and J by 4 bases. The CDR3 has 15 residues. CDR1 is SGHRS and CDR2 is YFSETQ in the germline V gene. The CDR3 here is CASSLGDRGGETQYF. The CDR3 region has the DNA TGCGCCAGCAGCTTAGGGGACAGGGGAGGAGAGACCCAGTACTTC.

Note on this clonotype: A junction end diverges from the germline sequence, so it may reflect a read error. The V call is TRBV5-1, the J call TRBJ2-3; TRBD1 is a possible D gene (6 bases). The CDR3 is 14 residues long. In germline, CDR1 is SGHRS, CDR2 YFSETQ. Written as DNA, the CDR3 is TGCGCCAGCAGCTCACAGGGTAGAGCAGATACGCAGTGTTTT. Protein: CASSSQGRADTQCF.

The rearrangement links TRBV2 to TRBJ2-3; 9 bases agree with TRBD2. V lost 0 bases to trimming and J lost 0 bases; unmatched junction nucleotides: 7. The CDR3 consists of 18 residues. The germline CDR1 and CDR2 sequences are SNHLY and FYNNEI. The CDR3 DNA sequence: TGTGCCAGCAGTGAAGCTAATTTGGCGGGGGGGAGCACAGATACGCAGTATTTT. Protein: CASSEANLAGGSTDTQYF.

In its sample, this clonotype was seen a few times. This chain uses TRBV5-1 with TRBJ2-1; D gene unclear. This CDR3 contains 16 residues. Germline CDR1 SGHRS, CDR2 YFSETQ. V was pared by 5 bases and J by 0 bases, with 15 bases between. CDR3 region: CASSQWRSGSYNEQFF. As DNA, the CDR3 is TGCGCCAGCAGTCAGTGGCGCTCTGGCTCCTACAATGAGCAGTTCTTC.